A selection of T cell receptor beta chains follows, all from one sample in a study of shared clonotypes between healthy human individuals. Sequencing was performed with immunoSEQ multiplex PCR; in TCRdb, only in-frame clones are kept and a portion is missing. The sample shows 850,000 to 1,100,000 clones, roughly 80% of them seen only once. Sequences were obtained from memory CD4+ T cells from PBMCs. The receptors originated from a man aged 18 to 30 in good health. Some clones in this sample may be carry-over from other donors' samples. Each CDR3 is given with its conserved first and last residue. The order of the fields is J gene, clone size, V gene, D gene, CDR3 protein, CDR3 DNA. A D gene is named only where the DNA matches it firmly. A clone size is listed for some rows: how often the clone was seen (once, few, many), or a class if it is expanded.

>TRBJ2-1|.|TRBV2|TRBD2
CASHRTSGSNEQFF
TGTGCCAGCCACCGGACTAGCGGGAGTAATGAGCAGTTCTTC
>TRBJ2-1|once|TRBV18|TRBD2
CASSPLSGSASEQFF
TGTGCCAGCTCACCCCTTAGCGGGAGCGCCTCTGAGCAGTTCTTC
>TRBJ1-2|.|TRBV28|.
CASSLLRAGNYGYTF
TGTGCCAGCAGTTTACTCCGGGCTGGAAACTATGGCTACACCTTC
>TRBJ2-2|few|TRBV2|.
CASKDSLNTGELFF
TGTGCCAGCAAGGATAGCTTGAACACCGGGGAGCTGTTTTTT
>TRBJ1-1|.|TRBV28|.
CASRRGLEAFF
TGTGCCAGCAGGCGAGGGTTGGAAGCTTTCTTT
>TRBJ2-3|.|TRBV6-1|TRBD2
CASSERAGGTQYF
TGTGCCAGCAGTGAACGAGCGGGAGGTACGCAGTATTTT
>TRBJ1-1|few|TRBV7-9|.
CASSLGQANTEAFF
TGTGCCAGCAGCTTAGGACAGGCCAACACTGAAGCTTTCTTT
>TRBJ2-6|.|TRBV28|.
CASRLSGANVLTF
TGTGCCAGCAGACTTTCTGGGGCCAACGTCCTGACTTTC
>TRBJ2-7|.|TRBV11-2|.
CASSSPAAYEQYF
TGTGCCAGCAGCTCACCAGCGGCCTACGAGCAGTACTTC
>TRBJ2-7|.|TRBV19|.
CASSDSLRTYEQYF
TGTGCCAGTAGTGACAGTTTAAGAACCTACGAGCAGTACTTC
>TRBJ2-3|.|TRBV5-4|TRBD1
CASSEDRVDTQYF
TGTGCCAGCAGCGAAGACAGGGTTGATACGCAGTATTTT
>TRBJ2-7|.|TRBV6-6|.
CASSYTQGMYEQYF
TGTGCCAGCAGTTACACGCAGGGGATGTACGAGCAGTACTTC
>TRBJ1-4|.|TRBV19|.
CASSRLSEKLFF
TGTGCCAGTAGCCGTCTTAGCGAGAAACTGTTTTTT
>TRBJ2-7|.|TRBV4-1|TRBD2
CASRKTSGNSYEQYF
TGCGCCAGCAGGAAAACTAGCGGTAACTCCTACGAGCAGTACTTC
>TRBJ2-7|.|TRBV30|TRBD2
CAWRHPAGYYEQYF
TGTGCCTGGAGGCATCCAGCGGGATATTACGAGCAGTACTTC
>TRBJ2-3|.|TRBV28|TRBD2
CASSGTTSGYTDTQYF
TGTGCCAGCAGTGGCACGACTAGCGGCTACACAGATACGCAGTATTTT
>TRBJ1-2|few|TRBV29-1|.
CSGGTQGYGYTF
TGCAGCGGCGGGACGCAAGGCTATGGCTACACCTTC
>TRBJ2-7|.|TRBV27|TRBD2
CASRSGRASEQYF
TGTGCCAGCAGGAGCGGGAGGGCCTCCGAGCAGTACTTC
>TRBJ2-1|.|TRBV7-2|TRBD2
CASSLVGTSGKKEQFF
TGTGCCAGCAGCTTAGTGGGGACTAGCGGGAAAAAGGAGCAGTTCTTC
>TRBJ2-3|.|TRBV7-8|TRBD2
CASSPRTRVTPADTQYF
TGTGCCAGCAGCCCCAGGACTAGGGTAACCCCCGCAGATACGCAGTATTTT
>TRBJ2-1|.|TRBV19|.
CASSINEYNEQFF
TGTGCCAGTAGTATCAACGAATACAATGAGCAGTTCTTC
>TRBJ2-1|.|TRBV6-5|.
CASSYDRSSYNEQFF
TGTGCCAGCAGTTACGACAGGAGCTCCTACAATGAGCAGTTCTTC
>TRBJ1-4|.|TRBV6-5|.
CASLQMGKLFF
TGTGCCAGCCTCCAGATGGGAAAACTGTTTTTT
>TRBJ2-7|.|TRBV28|.
CASSLLGAAYEQYF
TGTGCCAGCAGTTTACTGGGCGCCGCCTACGAGCAGTACTTC
>TRBJ1-3|.|TRBV5-1|.
CASGDTSGAGNTIYF
TGCGCCAGCGGAGACACTAGTGGAGCTGGAAACACCATATATTTT
>TRBJ2-7|.|TRBV30|TRBD2
CAWNRLAGAGEQYF
TGTGCCTGGAATAGGCTAGCGGGAGCTGGCGAGCAGTACTTC
>TRBJ2-2|.|TRBV29-1|.
CSVEEAGRGGMNTGELFF
TGCAGCGTTGAAGAAGCAGGCAGAGGAGGGATGAACACCGGGGAGCTGTTTTTT
>TRBJ2-7|.|TRBV6-6|TRBD2
CASTIRGGTLREQYF
TGTGCCAGCACCATCCGCGGGGGGACCTTACGGGAGCAGTACTTC
>TRBJ1-1|.|TRBV30|.
CAWGEGFMNTEAFF
TGTGCCTGGGGCGAGGGGTTCATGAACACTGAAGCTTTCTTT
>TRBJ1-1|.|TRBV6-5|.
CASGWGGTEAFF
TGTGCCAGCGGTTGGGGAGGCACTGAAGCTTTCTTT
>TRBJ2-1|.|TRBV9|TRBD2
CASSVGAGAYNEQFF
TGTGCCAGCAGCGTCGGAGCGGGAGCCTACAATGAGCAGTTCTTC
>TRBJ1-4|.|TRBV2|.
CASIPSTSGATNEKLFF
TGTGCCAGCATTCCGAGCACCTCCGGGGCAACTAATGAAAAACTGTTTTTT
>TRBJ2-1|.|TRBV11-3|.
CASSLDSSNEQFF
TGTGCCAGCAGCTTAGATTCGAGTAATGAGCAGTTCTTC
>TRBJ1-1|few|TRBV6-4|.
CASSEGQSTEAFF
TGTGCCAGCAGTGAGGGGCAGTCCACTGAAGCTTTCTTT
>TRBJ2-3|once|TRBV28|TRBD2
CASSVISGSHTQYF
TGTGCCAGCAGCGTCATTAGCGGGAGCCATACGCAGTATTTT
>TRBJ1-3|.|TRBV28|.
CASSSPPSWGNTIYF
TGTGCCAGCAGTTCCCCGCCAAGCTGGGGAAACACCATATATTTT
>TRBJ2-1|.|TRBV6-1|TRBD2
CASRPGLAAYNEQFF
TGTGCCAGCAGACCCGGACTAGCGGCTTACAATGAGCAGTTCTTC
>TRBJ2-5|.|TRBV2|TRBD2
CASSLLGLAEETQYF
TGTGCCAGCAGTCTCCTGGGACTAGCTGAAGAGACCCAGTACTTC
>TRBJ2-7|.|TRBV28|TRBD2
CASSPGLAGPNYEQYF
TGTGCCAGCAGCCCCGGACTAGCGGGACCGAACTACGAGCAGTACTTC
>TRBJ2-5|.|TRBV7-3|.
CASSLTLQETQYF
TGTGCCAGCAGCTTAACCCTTCAAGAGACCCAGTACTTC
>TRBJ2-1|.|TRBV7-2|.
CASSSSSEQFF
TGTGCCAGCAGCTCCAGTAGTGAGCAGTTCTTC
>TRBJ1-1|.|TRBV29-1|.
CSGRENTEAFF
TGCAGCGGTAGGGAGAACACTGAAGCTTTCTTT
>TRBJ1-2|.|TRBV5-1|.
CASSLGDGADAYGYTF
TGCGCCAGCAGCTTGGGTGATGGGGCGGATGCCTATGGCTACACCTTC
>TRBJ2-7|.|TRBV7-8|TRBD2
CASSSTRTSGSRYEQYF
TGTGCCAGCAGCTCCACTCGGACTAGCGGGAGTAGGTACGAGCAGTACTTC
>TRBJ1-1|.|TRBV2|.
CASSVDMEGAFF
TGTGCCAGCAGTGTGGACATGGAGGGGGCTTTCTTT
>TRBJ1-3|.|TRBV10-3|.
CAIGGLTGNTIYF
TGTGCCATCGGAGGGTTGACTGGAAACACCATATATTTT